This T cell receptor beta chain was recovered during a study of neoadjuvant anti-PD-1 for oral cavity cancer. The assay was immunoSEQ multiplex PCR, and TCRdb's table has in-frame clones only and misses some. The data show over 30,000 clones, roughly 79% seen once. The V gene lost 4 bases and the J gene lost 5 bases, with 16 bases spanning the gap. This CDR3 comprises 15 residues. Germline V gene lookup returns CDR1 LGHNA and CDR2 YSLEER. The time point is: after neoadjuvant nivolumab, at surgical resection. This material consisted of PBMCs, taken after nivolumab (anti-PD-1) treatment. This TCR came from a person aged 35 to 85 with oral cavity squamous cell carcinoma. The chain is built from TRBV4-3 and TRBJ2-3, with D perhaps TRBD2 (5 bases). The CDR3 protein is CASSLWRYLGDTQYF. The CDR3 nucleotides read TGCGCCAGCAGCCTTTGGAGGTACCTCGGAGATACGCAGTATTTT.